The entry below gives a single TCR beta chain sequence along with its context. Its antigen remains unknown. These data come from a study of blood T cells in healthy people across ages. Overall study findings and caveats: Naive CD4+ cells and diversity were both higher in long-lived donors than in aged donors.

With a J-beta primer mix and a sample-barcoded 5' primer, a second PCR ran about 6 to 11 cycles. Each cDNA molecule was tagged by a template-switch adaptor that had 12 random nucleotides. From the 5' RACE reads, TCRdb called clonotypes with MiXCR, one entry per CDR3 protein. The table shows some 1.5 million distinct CDR3 sequences, with about 42% occurring only once. All donors came from Russia, were Caucasian and healthy, and spanned ages about 6 to 95. Staff drew around 10 milliliters of peripheral blood from each donor. This CDR3 region has 15 residues. Trimming shortened V by 1 base and J by 4 bases, and 10 bases separated the two germline ends. The germline V gene has CDR1 MGHRA and CDR2 YSYEKL.

The chain is built from TRBV4-1 and TRBJ2-2; maybe TRBD2 (7 bases). The clonotype was recovered from a young woman in good health. Sequenced sample: blood. The CDR3 sequence is CASSQARGATGELFF. The CDR3 nucleotides are TGCGCCAGCAGCCAAGCCCGGGGGGCCACCGGGGAGCTGTTTTTT.